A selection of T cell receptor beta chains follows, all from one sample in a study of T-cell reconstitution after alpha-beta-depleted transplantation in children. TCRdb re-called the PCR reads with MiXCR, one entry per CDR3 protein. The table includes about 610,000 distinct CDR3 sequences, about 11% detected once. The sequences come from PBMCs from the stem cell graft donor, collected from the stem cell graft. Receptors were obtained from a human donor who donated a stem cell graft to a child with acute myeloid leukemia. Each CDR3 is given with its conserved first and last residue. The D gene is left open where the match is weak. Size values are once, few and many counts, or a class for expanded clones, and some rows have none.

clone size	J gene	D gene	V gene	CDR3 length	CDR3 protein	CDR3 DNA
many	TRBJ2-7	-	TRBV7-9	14	CASSLESRNYEQYF	TGTGCCAGCAGCTTAGAGTCCAGGAACTACGAGCAGTACTTC
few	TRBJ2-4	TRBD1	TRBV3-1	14	CASKNRGQKNIQYF	TGTGCCAGCAAGAACAGGGGGCAGAAAAACATTCAGTACTTC
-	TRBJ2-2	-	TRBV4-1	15	CASSLLRGNTGELFF	TGCGCCAGCAGCCTCCTCCGTGGGAACACCGGGGAGCTGTTTTTT
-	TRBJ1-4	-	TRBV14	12	CASSYNGEKLFF	TGTGCCAGCAGCTATAACGGTGAAAAACTGTTTTTT
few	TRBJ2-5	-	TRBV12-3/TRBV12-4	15	CASSFNDGGGETQYF	TGTGCCAGCAGTTTCAATGATGGAGGGGGAGAGACCCAGTACTTC
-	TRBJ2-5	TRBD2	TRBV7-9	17	CASSSLGLSGSQETQYF	TGTGCCAGCAGCTCCCTCGGACTTAGCGGGAGCCAAGAGACCCAGTACTTC
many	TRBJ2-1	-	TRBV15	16	CATSRELRPIYNEQFF	TGTGCCACCAGCAGAGAGTTGCGGCCAATCTACAATGAGCAGTTCTTC
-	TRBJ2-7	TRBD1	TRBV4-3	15	CASSHRQGPFYEQYF	TGCGCCAGCAGCCATAGACAGGGCCCCTTCTACGAGCAGTACTTC
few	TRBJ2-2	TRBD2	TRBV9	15	CASSTSGTYTGELFF	TGTGCCAGCAGCACTAGCGGGACCTACACCGGGGAGCTGTTTTTT
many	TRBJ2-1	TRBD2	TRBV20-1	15	CSATERLAGGLEQFF	TGCAGTGCTACTGAAAGACTAGCGGGAGGACTTGAGCAGTTCTTC
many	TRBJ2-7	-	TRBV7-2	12	CASSFDAYEQYF	TGTGCCAGCAGCTTCGACGCCTACGAGCAGTACTTC
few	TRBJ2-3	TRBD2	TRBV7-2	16	CASSLGGRTSTDTQYF	TGTGCCAGCAGCTTGGGAGGGAGGACCTCCACAGATACGCAGTATTTT
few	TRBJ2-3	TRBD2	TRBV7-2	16	CASSLALGHGGDTQYF	TGTGCCAGCAGCTTAGCGTTGGGCCACGGGGGGGATACGCAGTATTTT
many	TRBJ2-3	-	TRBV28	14	CASSEGSRTDTQYF	TGTGCCAGCAGTGAAGGGAGTCGAACAGATACGCAGTATTTT
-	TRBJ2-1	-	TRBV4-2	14	CASSRSLGYNEQFF	TGTGCCAGCAGCCGGAGCTTAGGCTACAATGAGCAGTTCTTC
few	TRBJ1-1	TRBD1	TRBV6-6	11	CASSPVRGAFF	TGTGCCAGCAGCCCTGTCAGGGGGGCTTTCTTT
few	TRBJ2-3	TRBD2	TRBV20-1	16	CSASVLAGGPSDTQYF	TGCAGTGCTAGCGTACTAGCGGGAGGGCCTTCAGATACGCAGTATTTT
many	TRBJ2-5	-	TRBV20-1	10	CIWGRETQYF	TGCATTTGGGGACGGGAGACCCAGTACTTC
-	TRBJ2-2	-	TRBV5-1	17	CASSALFGQSNTGELFF	TGCGCCAGCAGCGCACTTTTCGGACAGTCGAACACCGGGGAGCTGTTTTTT
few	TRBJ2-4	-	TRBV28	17	CASSQQGGRLAKNIQYF	TGTGCCAGCAGTCAACAGGGGGGGAGACTAGCCAAAAACATTCAGTACTTC
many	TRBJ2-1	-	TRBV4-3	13	CASSQDLGNEQFF	TGTGCCAGCAGCCAGGATTTGGGTAATGAGCAGTTCTTC
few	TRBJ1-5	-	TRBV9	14	CASSHGGGNQPQHF	TGTGCCAGCAGCCACGGAGGCGGAAATCAGCCCCAGCATTTT
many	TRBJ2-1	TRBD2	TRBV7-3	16	CASSLIASGSLSEQFF	TGTGCCAGCAGCTTAATAGCTAGCGGGAGTTTAAGTGAGCAGTTCTTC
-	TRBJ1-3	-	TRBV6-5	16	CASSYSVGGPGNTIYF	TGTGCCAGCAGTTACTCGGTGGGGGGTCCTGGAAACACCATATATTTT
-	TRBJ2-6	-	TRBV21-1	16	CASSRRVISGANVLTF	TGTGCCAGCAGCCGACGAGTTATATCTGGGGCCAACGTCCTGACTTTC